This TCR beta chain was sequenced during a study of shared clonotypes between healthy human individuals. The study's findings and limits: Clonotype sharing across several donors was observed for about 4.8% of naive CD4 clonotypes.

J gave up 5 bases and V 2 bases, and 10 bases lay outside the gene matches. Germline V gene data show CDR1 as LNHDA and CDR2 as SQIVND (reference sequence). The CDR3 is 17 amino acids. As to this clone: Its antigen remains unidentified.

Profiling relied on immunoSEQ multiplex PCR, and the TCRdb table lists in-frame clones only, not all of them. The sample lists fewer than 400,000 clones, less than 85% occurring once. The rearrangement links TRBV19 to TRBJ1-5, with 9 bases that match TRBD1. The clonotype comes from a man younger than 45 in good health. The material sequenced was memory CD4+ T cells sorted from blood. The subset here: CD45RA-negative fraction. The CDR3 DNA reads TGTGCCAGTAGTATAATGGAGTTTGGGACAGGGTATCAGCCCCAGCATTTT. It is translated as CASSIMEFGTGYQPQHF.